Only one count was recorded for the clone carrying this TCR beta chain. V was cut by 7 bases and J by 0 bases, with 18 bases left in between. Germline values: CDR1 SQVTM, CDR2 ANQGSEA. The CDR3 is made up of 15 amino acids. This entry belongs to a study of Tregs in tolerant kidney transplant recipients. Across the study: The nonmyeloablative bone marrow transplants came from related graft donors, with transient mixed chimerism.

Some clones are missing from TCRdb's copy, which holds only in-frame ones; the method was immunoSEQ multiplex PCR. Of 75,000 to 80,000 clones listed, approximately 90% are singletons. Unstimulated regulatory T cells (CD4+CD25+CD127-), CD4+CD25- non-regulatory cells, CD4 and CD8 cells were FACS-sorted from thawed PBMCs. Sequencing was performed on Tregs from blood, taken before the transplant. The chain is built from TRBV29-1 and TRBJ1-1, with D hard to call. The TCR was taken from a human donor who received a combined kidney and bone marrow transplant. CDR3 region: CSGRQGRNLNTEAFF. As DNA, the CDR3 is TGCAGCGGGCGACAAGGTCGGAATCTGAACACTGAAGCTTTCTTT.